This TCR beta chain was sequenced during a study of shared clonotypes between healthy human individuals. Assay execution took place at the deep level. The team ran DNA from unsorted PBMCs on ten immunoSEQ deep assay plates for sequencing. TCRdb keeps only in-frame clones here, not all; method: immunoSEQ multiplex PCR. The sample has about half a million clones, 81% seen once. Donors, healthy HIV-negative adults, lacked recent acute infections or vaccinations. On this clone: The identical CDR3 is also encoded by other nucleotide sequences in the sample.

Trimming took off 0 bases at V and 5 bases at J, with 10 bases between the two ends. The CDR3 has 14 residues. CDR1 and CDR2 (germline): SGHRS, YFSETQ. This TCR was sampled from a woman aged 40 to 50 in good health. Some clones in this sample may be carry-over from other donors' samples. The gene calls are TRBV5-1 and TRBJ2-3; tentative D call: TRBD2 (6 bases). The sequencing sample was made of PBMCs. The CDR3 nucleotides are TGCGCCAGCAGCTTGGGTAGCGGAGGAGATACGCAGTATTTT. Residues: CASSLGSGGDTQYF.